Presented here are 18 T cell receptor beta chains from one specimen sequenced in a study of blood T cell repertoires in COVID-19. The method was immunoSEQ multiplex PCR; TCRdb's version includes in-frame clones alone and lacks a portion of them. The sample includes around 200,000 clones, around 80% of them seen just once. Sequencing was performed on peripheral blood. These receptor sequences come from a woman aged 45-60 years with acute or convalescent COVID-19.

V usage is TRBV7-2 and J usage is TRBJ2-7; 11 bases are a match to TRBD2. With V trimmed by 5 bases and J by 3 bases, 6 bases remained unmatched. This CDR3 region has 15 residues. Germline assignment: CDR1 SGHTA and CDR2 FQGNSA. The CDR3 nucleotides are TGTGCCAGCAGCATACTAGGACTAGCGGGCTACGAGCAGTACTTC. Amino acid sequence: CASSILGLAGYEQYF.

The V and J genes are TRBV19 and TRBJ2-7, with 10 bases that match TRBD1. Germline CDR1 LNHDA, CDR2 SQIVND (reference sequence). This CDR3 spans 16 amino acids. V shed 3 bases, J shed 1 base, and the junction held 6 bases outside the gene matches. In DNA, the CDR3 is TGTGCCAGTAGTATCGGGGGACAGGGGTTATCCTACGAGCAGTACTTC. Its translation: CASSIGGQGLSYEQYF.

The rearrangement links TRBV15 to TRBJ2-5, with D perhaps TRBD2 (6 bases). Trimming took off 7 bases at V and 1 base at J, with 16 bases between the two ends. Germline loops: CDR1 LNHNV, CDR2 YYDKDF (reference sequence). The CDR3 length is 15 residues. The CDR3, as DNA: TGTGCCACCATGGAGGGCAGAACTTCCCAAGAGACCCAGTACTTC. It is translated as CATMEGRTSQETQYF.

This chain uses TRBV6-4 with TRBJ1-1; tentatively, D is TRBD1 (6 bases). In germline, CDR1 is MRHNA, CDR2 SNTAGT. This CDR3 has 14 residues. V lost 3 bases, J lost 6 bases, and 14 bases lay in between. CDR3: CASSETGPTAEAFF. CDR3 nucleotides: TGTGCCAGCAGTGAGACAGGACCGACCGCTGAAGCTTTCTTT.

The CDR3 bases are TGTGCCAGCAGCAGGGGACTAGCGGGGAACGTGATCCAAGAGACCCAGTACTTC. This translates into CASSRGLAGNVIQETQYF. V and J are TRBV5-8 and TRBJ2-5, with 13 bases lining up with TRBD2. The CDR3 has 18 residues. The J segment lost 1 base and the V segment lost 4 bases, leaving 10 bases of the junction unmatched. Germline assignment: CDR1 SGHTS and CDR2 YDEGEE. The variable domain in full, with the rest retrieved from reference TRBV5-8 and TRBJ2-5, is EAGVTQSPTHLIKTRGQQATLRCSPISGHTSVYWYQQALGLGLQFLLWYDEGEERNRGNFPPRFSGRQFPNYSSELNVNALELEDSALYLCASSRGLAGNVIQETQYFGPGTRLLVL.

Only one count was recorded for this clone. The chain uses TRBV19 and TRBJ1-5; TRBD1 is a possible D gene (5 bases). Germline assignment: CDR1 LNHDA and CDR2 SQIVND (reference sequence). This CDR3 region has 16 residues. The V end lost 5 bases, the J end lost 1 base, and 15 bases lay between the germline ends. The CDR3 nucleotides are TGTGCCAGTAGTCCGGCGATAGGGGCGAGCAATCAGCCCCAGCATTTT. Protein product: CASSPAIGASNQPQHF.

V gene TRBV5-6 combines with J gene TRBJ2-5; TRBD2 agrees at 9 bases. Trimming cost V 2 bases and J 0 bases; bases outside gene matches: 11. The CDR3 has 18 amino acids. CDR1 is SGHDT, CDR2 YYEEEE, per germline. The CDR3 loop is CASSLGGRAGGYQETQYF. In DNA form, the CDR3 reads TGTGCCAGCAGCTTAGGCGGGAGGGCCGGCGGGTACCAAGAGACCCAGTACTTC. Together with reference TRBV5-6 and TRBJ2-5, the CDR3 gives the full variable domain: DAGVTQSPTHLIKTRGQQVTLRCSPKSGHDTVSWYQQALGQGPQFIFQYYEEEERQRGNFPDRFSGHQFPNYSSELNVNALLLGDSALYLCASSLGGRAGGYQETQYFGPGTRLLVL.

The CDR3 nucleotides are TGTGCCAGCAGCCGAAGGGGGCGAGAATCGCCCCAGCATTTT. The encoded protein is CASSRRGRESPQHF. The chain recombines TRBV3-1 (or the pseudogene TRBV3-2) with TRBJ1-5; 7 bases match TRBD1. The germline V gene encodes CDR1 LGHDT and CDR2 YNNKEL (reference sequence). Losses at the gene ends were 4 bases for V and 9 bases for J; bases not matched to a gene: 9. This CDR3 comprises 14 residues.

This chain links TRBV30 with TRBJ2-1; 7 bases are shared with TRBD2. The CDR3 loop spans 14 amino acids. Germline V CDR1 and CDR2: GTSNPN, SVGIG (reference sequence). Trimming cost V 2 bases and J 9 bases; bases outside gene matches: 10. The CDR3 DNA reads TGTGCCTGGAGTATGGCGGGAGCGCTGAGTGAGCAGTTCTTC. Translated: CAWSMAGALSEQFF. The full variable domain, completed using reference TRBV30 and TRBJ2-1, is SQTIHQWPATLVQPVGSPLSLECTVEGTSNPNLYWYRQAAGRGLQLLFYSVGIGQISSEVPQNLSASRPQDRQFILSSKKLLLSDSGFYLCAWSMAGALSEQFFGPGTRLTVL.

The gene calls are TRBV5-1 and TRBJ2-5; 12 bases are shared with TRBD1. The CDR3 loop spans 17 amino acids. V shed 2 bases and J 4 bases; nucleotides not matched to a gene: 9. Germline V lookup: CDR1 SGHRS, CDR2 YFSETQ. The CDR3 loop is CASSFQGGQGARETQYF. In DNA, the CDR3 is TGCGCCAGCAGCTTTCAAGGGGGACAGGGGGCGCGAGAGACCCAGTACTTC.

This clone has only a few counts. V and J are TRBV7-2 and TRBJ2-1; 9 nucleotides match TRBD1. The germline V gene has CDR1 SGHTA and CDR2 FQGNSA. The CDR3 sequence is 14 residues long. The J segment lost 12 bases and the V segment lost 7 bases, leaving 13 bases of the junction unmatched. The CDR3 region is CASTAGTGSIGQFF. CDR3 coding DNA: TGTGCCAGCACCGCCGGGACAGGGAGTATAGGGCAGTTCTTC. The full variable domain, rest sourced from reference TRBV7-2 and TRBJ2-1, is GAGVSQSPSNKVTEKGKDVELRCDPISGHTALYWYRQSLGQGLEFLIYFQGNSAPDKSGLPSDRFSAERTGGSVSTLTIQRTQQEDSAVYLCASTAGTGSIGQFFGPGTRLTVL.

The rearrangement uses TRBV11-2 and TRBJ2-1; tentative D call: TRBD2 (6 bases). V lost 3 bases, J lost 4 bases, and 16 bases lay in between. CDR1 and CDR2 (germline): SGHAT, FQNNGV. This CDR3 spans 16 amino acids. The CDR3 sequence: CASSFLAAGGYNEQFF. The CDR3 nucleotides read TGTGCCAGCAGCTTCCTAGCCGCTGGGGGGTACAATGAGCAGTTCTTC.

This clone was observed a few times. The chain employs TRBV7-2 and TRBJ1-6, with TRBD1 matching 7 bases. Losses at the gene ends were 1 base for V and 7 bases for J; bases not matched to a gene: 13. CDR3 length equals 18 residues. In germline, CDR1 is SGHTA, CDR2 FQGNSA. The CDR3 spells CASSLGASGGPVNSPLHF. The CDR3 DNA is TGTGCCAGCAGCTTAGGGGCCTCAGGGGGGCCCGTGAATTCACCCCTCCACTTT.

This sequence joins TRBV11-2 and TRBJ2-3, with TRBD1 as a possible D gene (6 bases). Germline CDR1 and CDR2: SGHAT and FQNNGV. The CDR3 covers 13 residues. Trimming took off 5 bases at V and 6 bases at J, with 12 bases between the two ends. CDR3 residues: CASSEQGPDTQYF. Here the CDR3 DNA reads TGTGCCAGCAGCGAACAGGGCCCGGATACGCAGTATTTT.

The chain recombines TRBV15 with TRBJ2-3; D is possibly TRBD2 (5 bases). Trimming took off 5 bases at V and 0 bases at J, with 21 bases between the two ends. This CDR3 region has 18 residues. CDR1 is LNHNV, CDR2 YYDKDF, per germline (reference sequence). Here the CDR3 reads CATSSRRAKTTSTDTQYF. The CDR3 coding sequence is TGTGCCACCAGCTCGAGGCGGGCAAAGACTACTAGCACAGATACGCAGTATTTT.

In DNA, the CDR3 is TGTGCCAGCAGGTACTCCTACGAGCAGTACTTC. Its protein is CASRYSYEQYF. This sequence joins TRBV25-1 and TRBJ2-7; no clear D. Germline V gene data show CDR1 as MGHDK and CDR2 as SYGVNS. The CDR3 runs 11 residues. Trimming cost V 6 bases and J 0 bases, with 3 bases left between them.

The chain employs TRBV5-1 and TRBJ2-5; tentative D call: TRBD2 (5 bases). The length of the CDR3 is 16 residues. V dropped 0 bases and J dropped 0 bases, with 12 bases sitting between them. Germline V gene data show CDR1 as SGHRS and CDR2 as YFSETQ. The DNA of the CDR3 is TGCGCCAGCAGCTTGGGGCTGAGCGGCCACCAAGAGACCCAGTACTTC. Protein: CASSLGLSGHQETQYF.

This clone was seen just once. The chain joins TRBV19 to TRBJ2-1; TRBD2 matches at 10 bases. Germline CDR1 and CDR2: LNHDA and SQIVND (reference sequence). The V and J ends lost 1 base and 0 bases, in that order; junction bases with no gene match: 3. There are 17 residues in the CDR3. The CDR3 sequence is CASSIGLAGSSYNEQFF. In nucleotides, the CDR3 is TGTGCCAGTAGTATAGGACTAGCGGGTAGCTCCTACAATGAGCAGTTCTTC.